This T cell receptor (beta chain) was obtained from a study of shared clonotypes between healthy human individuals. CD45RO negativity and positive selection for CCR7 defined naive CD8 cells, a population that excluded terminally differentiated effector memory CD45RA+ cells. Generated by immunoSEQ multiplex PCR, the TCRdb table keeps only in-frame clones and is missing some. Altogether 2 million to 2.5 million clones are present, about 95% being singletons, with the ten largest covering 1% to 1.3%. Study-level results: Compared with clonotypes that all four donors shared, non-shared clonotypes had lower generation probabilities.

Comment on this clone: Its antigen is unidentified.

The sequence came from a man between 18 and 29 years old in good health. Specimen: naive CD8+ T cells sorted from blood.

CDR3 loop: CASAYLISSGNTIYF. The CDR3 DNA is TGTGCCAGCGCCTACCTTATTAGCTCTGGAAACACCATATATTTT. V and J are TRBV11-2 and TRBJ1-3; D remains ambiguous. Germline V lookup: CDR1 SGHAT, CDR2 FQNNGV. The CDR3 contains 15 residues. V was shortened by 8 bases and J by 0 bases, with 14 bases between the two germline ends.